The next 26 T cell receptor beta chains were all read from a single sample in a study of cytomegalovirus exposure and HLA in healthy donors. Clones were read by immunoSEQ multiplex PCR, and TCRdb kept only the in-frame ones, dropping some. This table has some 230,000 clones, 90% to 95% appearing once. The sequenced material came from PBMCs. Source of these receptors: a young woman in good health and CMV-seronegative.

The chain recombines TRBV6-1 with TRBJ2-1, with D possibly TRBD2 on 5 matching bases. Per germline, CDR1 MNHNS and CDR2 SASEGT. The CDR3 runs 16 residues. V lost 2 bases and J 1 base, leaving 12 bases between the germline ends. For the CDR3, the DNA is TGTGCCAGCAGTGAACACGGCGGGTGGTCCTACAATGAGCAGTTCTTC. Encoded protein: CASSEHGGWSYNEQFF.

The V gene is TRBV6-5, the J gene TRBJ1-2; D gene unclear. Germline CDR1 and CDR2: MNHEY and SVGAGI. V lost 5 bases, J lost 8 bases, and 15 bases lay in between. The CDR3 covers 13 residues. CDR3 DNA sequence: TGTGCCAGCAGTCCGGGATTCGTGGGAGGCTACACCTTC. Its protein is CASSPGFVGGYTF.

The rearrangement joins TRBV2 to TRBJ2-3, with D possibly TRBD2 on 6 matching bases. The length of the CDR3 is 12 residues. V lost 1 base and J lost 10, with 9 bases in between. Germline V gene sequence: CDR1 SNHLY, CDR2 FYNNEI. In DNA form, the CDR3 reads TGTGCCAGCAGTGAAGTCGGCGGGGCGCAGTATTTT. It translates to CASSEVGGAQYF.

This chain joins TRBV19 and TRBJ1-1, with D possibly being TRBD1 (5 bases). V dropped 2 bases and J dropped 4 bases, with 14 bases sitting between them. The CDR3 contains 15 residues. Germline V gene data show CDR1 as LNHDA and CDR2 as SQIVND (reference sequence). CDR3 nucleotides: TGTGCCAGTAGTATACCCGGGGGGTCGGGCACTGAAGCTTTCTTT. Its translation is CASSIPGGSGTEAFF.

The gene calls are TRBV6-1 and TRBJ2-1, with 7 nucleotides matching TRBD1. CDR1 and CDR2 from the germline V gene are MNHNS and SASEGT. The CDR3 loop spans 14 amino acids. The J segment lost 6 bases and the V segment lost 6 bases, leaving 8 bases of the junction unmatched. The CDR3 DNA sequence: TGTGCCAGCAGACCCGGGACAGTCGCCAATGAGCAGTTCTTC. It is translated as CASRPGTVANEQFF.

The genes are TRBV11-1 and TRBJ2-5; 8 positions agree with TRBD2. Germline assignment: CDR1 SGHAT and CDR2 FQDESV (reference sequence). The CDR3 runs 15 residues. Trimming took 8 bases from V and 1 from J; bases not matched to a gene: 9. This chain's CDR3 is CASQGFSGTQETQYF. CDR3 DNA sequence: TGTGCCAGCCAGGGCTTTAGCGGGACCCAAGAGACCCAGTACTTC.

CDR3 coding DNA: TGCGCCAGCAGTTACAGAAACACTGAAGCTTTCTTT. The encoded protein is CASSYRNTEAFF. This rearrangement joins TRBV10-1 to TRBJ1-1; no definite D call. Deletions cut 5 bases from V and 2 bases from J, with 6 bases between. The germline V gene has CDR1 WNHNN and CDR2 SYGVQD (reference sequence). CDR3 size: 12 residues.

This sequence joins TRBV2 and TRBJ2-5, with TRBD1 as a possible D gene (6 bases). The V end was cut by 7 bases, the J end by 5 bases, with 8 bases between. There are 11 residues in the CDR3. Germline CDR1 reads SNHLY; CDR2 reads FYNNEI. CDR3 residues: CASNRVETQYF. The CDR3 bases are TGTGCCAGCAACAGGGTCGAGACCCAGTACTTC. The whole variable domain, filled in from reference TRBV2 and TRBJ2-5, reads EPEVTQTPSHQVTQMGQEVILRCVPISNHLYFYWYRQILGQKVEFLVSFYNNEISEKSEIFDDQFSVERPDGSNFTLKIRSTKLEDSAMYFCASNRVETQYFGPGTRLLVL.

The genes are TRBV9 and TRBJ2-7; a possible D gene is TRBD1 (5 bases). V lost 0 bases and J lost 0, with 10 bases in between. This CDR3 region has 15 residues. CDR1 is SGDLS and CDR2 is YYNGEE in the germline V gene. DNA for the CDR3: TGTGCCAGCAGCGTAGACGTAGACAGCTCCTACGAGCAGTACTTC. This sequence encodes CASSVDVDSSYEQYF.

The chain has TRBV7-2 and TRBJ1-1; D uncertain. CDR3 length: 13 residues. CDR1 and CDR2 from the germline V gene are SGHTA and FQGNSA. The V gene lost 0 bases and the J gene lost 11 bases, with 13 bases spanning the gap. The CDR3 reads CASSLAGGIIAFF. The DNA of the CDR3 is TGTGCCAGCAGCTTAGCGGGAGGGATCATCGCTTTCTTT.

CDR3 coding DNA: TGTGCCAGCAGCTTAAGTAGGGCAGGGGACGAGCAGTACTTC. Its protein is CASSLSRAGDEQYF. The chain has TRBV11-3 and TRBJ2-7; a possible D gene is TRBD1 (6 bases). Trimming took 2 bases from V and 5 from J, leaving 13 bases between them. Germline assignment: CDR1 SGHNT and CDR2 YENEEA. This CDR3 is 14 amino acids long.

The chain couples TRBV30 to TRBJ2-4, with 13 bases identical to TRBD2. This CDR3 region has 20 residues. Unmatched junction bases numbered 16, after V lost 2 bases and J lost 3 bases. Germline lookup yields CDR1 GTSNPN and CDR2 SVGIG (reference sequence). CDR3 nucleotides: TGTGCCTGGAGTTTGTCTCCATGGACTAGCGGGAGACTGGGCAAAAACATTCAGTACTTC. It encodes CAWSLSPWTSGRLGKNIQYF. Drawing the rest from reference TRBV30 and TRBJ2-4, the complete variable domain is SQTIHQWPATLVQPVGSPLSLECTVEGTSNPNLYWYRQAAGRGLQLLFYSVGIGQISSEVPQNLSASRPQDRQFILSSKKLLLSDSGFYLCAWSLSPWTSGRLGKNIQYFGAGTRLSVL.

V and J are TRBV5-5 and TRBJ1-4; 8 bases match TRBD1. After removal of 4 bases from V and 5 bases from J, the junction contained 4 bases not matched to a gene. CDR3 length equals 14 residues. Germline V gene data show CDR1 as SGHKS and CDR2 as YYEKEE (reference sequence). Written as DNA, the CDR3 is TGTGCCAGCAGCCCTACAGGGGGGAATGAAAAACTGTTTTTT. Protein product: CASSPTGGNEKLFF.

The chain couples TRBV2 to TRBJ1-5; D perhaps matches TRBD1 (6 bases). The CDR3 covers 14 residues. Germline assignment: CDR1 SNHLY and CDR2 FYNNEI. V shed 3 bases and J shed 5 bases, with 11 bases lying between them. In nucleotides, the CDR3 is TGTGCCAGCAGTGATGGGACACTCGATCAGCCCCAGCATTTT. As protein: CASSDGTLDQPQHF.

This chain links TRBV4-2 with TRBJ1-4; 10 bases fit TRBD1. CDR1 and CDR2 (germline): LGHNA, YNFKEQ. With V trimmed by 0 bases and J by 4 bases, 2 bases remained unmatched. The CDR3 is 16 amino acids. CDR3 region: CASSQEGTGDNEKLFF. DNA for the CDR3: TGTGCCAGCAGCCAAGAGGGGACAGGGGATAATGAAAAACTGTTTTTT.

The gene calls are TRBV4-1 and TRBJ1-1; 7 bases agree with TRBD1. After removal of 3 bases from V and 4 bases from J, the junction contained 8 bases not matched to a gene. CDR1 is MGHRA, CDR2 YSYEKL, per germline. CDR3 length: 15 amino acids. Here the CDR3 DNA reads TGCGCCAGCAGCCACCGGGACAGCTCTTCCACTGAAGCTTTCTTT. It encodes CASSHRDSSSTEAFF.

This clone was observed a single time. This chain joins TRBV29-1 and TRBJ1-1; TRBD1 matches 9 bases. This CDR3 region has 15 residues. V lost 6 bases, J lost 3 bases, and 11 bases stayed unmatched. CDR1 SQVTM and CDR2 ANQGSEA come from the germline V gene. CDR3 in amino acids: CSVGSTGGLDTEAFF. The CDR3, as DNA: TGCAGCGTGGGATCGACAGGGGGACTGGACACTGAAGCTTTCTTT.

This chain joins TRBV14 and TRBJ2-2; 11 nucleotides match TRBD2. V trimming: 4 bases; J trimming: 6 bases; junction bases outside the gene matches: 4. There are 15 residues in the CDR3. Germline-derived CDR1 and CDR2 are SGHDN and FVKESK. CDR3 residues: CASSPRLAGSGELFF. CDR3 DNA sequence: TGTGCCAGCAGCCCCCGACTAGCGGGGTCCGGGGAGCTGTTTTTT. Looking up the rest from reference TRBV14 and TRBJ2-2 gives the full variable domain: EAGVTQFPSHSVIEKGQTVTLRCDPISGHDNLYWYRRVMGKEIKFLLHFVKESKQDESGMPNNRFLAERTGGTYSTLKVQPAELEDSGVYFCASSPRLAGSGELFFGEGSRLTVL.

The chain recombines TRBV13 with TRBJ2-1, with 7 bases aligning to TRBD2. The V gene end was trimmed by 2 bases and the J gene end by 4 bases; junction bases not matched to a gene: 23. The CDR3 covers 21 residues. The V gene's germline CDR1 is PRHDT and CDR2 FYEKMQ (reference sequence). The CDR3 sequence: CASSLRRFGSPPGEGYNEQFF. In DNA form, the CDR3 reads TGTGCCAGCAGCTTACGGCGGTTTGGCAGTCCCCCGGGGGAGGGATACAATGAGCAGTTCTTC.

The chain employs TRBV7-9 and TRBJ1-2, with 8 bases matching TRBD1. This CDR3 is built from 14 residues. Germline V gene data show CDR1 as SEHNR and CDR2 as FQNEAQ (reference sequence). Trimming took 8 bases from V and 4 from J; bases not matched to a gene: 9. CDR3 amino acids: CASAARQGFYGYTF. In nucleotides, the CDR3 is TGTGCCAGCGCAGCCCGACAGGGGTTCTATGGCTACACCTTC.

The chain has TRBV28 and TRBJ2-5; 11 positions agree with TRBD2. Per the germline V gene, CDR1 is MDHEN and CDR2 is SYDVKM. The V gene end was trimmed by 5 bases and the J gene end by 0 bases; junction bases not matched to a gene: 5. The CDR3 length is 16 residues. This chain's CDR3 is CASSLLTSGNQETQYF. CDR3 DNA: TGTGCCAGCAGTCTACTGACTAGCGGGAACCAAGAGACCCAGTACTTC.

This clone was counted a single time. The chain has TRBV29-1 and TRBJ2-5, with D tentatively TRBD2 (5 bases). V dropped 7 bases and J dropped 4 bases, with 13 bases sitting between them. CDR1 and CDR2 (germline): SQVTM, ANQGSEA. The CDR3 is 12 amino acids. CDR3 loop: CSAPGLRETQYF. The CDR3 region has the DNA TGCAGCGCACCCGGACTCCGAGAGACCCAGTACTTC.

The chain combines TRBV4-2 with TRBJ2-1, with 9 nucleotides matching TRBD2. V gave up 0 bases and J gave up 0 bases; unmatched junction bases: 9. Germline V gene data show CDR1 as LGHNA and CDR2 as YNFKEQ. The CDR3 is 19 amino acids. The CDR3 loop is CASSQDGAPAGGSYNEQFF. CDR3 bases: TGTGCCAGCAGCCAAGATGGTGCCCCAGCGGGGGGCTCCTACAATGAGCAGTTCTTC.

The chain combines TRBV11-2 with TRBJ2-1; D is possibly TRBD2 (6 bases). Germline values: CDR1 SGHAT, CDR2 FQNNGV. This CDR3 has 14 amino acids. The germline V and J ends were trimmed by 0 bases and 12 bases, with 15 bases remaining between them. In DNA form, the CDR3 reads TGTGCCAGCAGCTTAGAAGTGGGGGACTCTACGCAGTTCTTC. This sequence encodes CASSLEVGDSTQFF.

The chain couples TRBV28 to TRBJ1-5, with a possible D match to TRBD1 (6 bases). The CDR3 totals 15 residues. The germline gives CDR1 MDHEN, CDR2 SYDVKM. V lost 6 bases and J 0 bases, leaving 12 bases between the germline ends. In DNA, the CDR3 is TGTGCCAGCAGGCTAGGACAGTATAGCAATCAGCCCCAGCATTTT. Translation: CASRLGQYSNQPQHF.

The CDR3 spells CAIRSGSSYNEQFF. CDR3 nucleotide sequence: TGTGCCATCAGGAGCGGGAGCTCCTACAATGAGCAGTTCTTC. The chain uses TRBV10-3 and TRBJ2-1; 8 nucleotides align to TRBD2. With V trimmed by 6 bases and J by 0 bases, 1 base remained unmatched. Per germline, CDR1 ENHRY and CDR2 SYGVKD. The CDR3 is 14 residues long.